This T cell receptor (beta chain) is drawn from a study of T cells expressing NK-cell markers. Study findings and constraints: NKG2C+ dominant clonotype frequencies in five or six donors were roughly 1.0-7.5% of CD8+ T cells. In a few donors, dominant clonotypes made up about 28.3-65% of CD3+CD56-NKG2C+ cells.

To note about this clonotype: No antigen is known for it.

5'RACE template switching built TCR beta cDNA with unique molecular identifiers. From the 5' RACE reads, TCRdb lists one entry per CDR3 protein and no DNA. The sample has 450,000 to 600,000 distinct CDR3 sequences. This CDR3 region has 14 residues. Germline lookup yields CDR1 MNHNS and CDR2 SASEGT. The specimen was blood T cells: a sorted CD56 or NKG2C T cell subset, CD4+ or CD8+ T cells, or bulk PBMC T cells (not recorded which). The source is a young man in good health. The chain employs TRBV6-1 and TRBJ1-6; no DNA is available, so the TRBD1 call from TCRdb remains unchecked. The CDR3 is CASSDTGRVSPLHF.